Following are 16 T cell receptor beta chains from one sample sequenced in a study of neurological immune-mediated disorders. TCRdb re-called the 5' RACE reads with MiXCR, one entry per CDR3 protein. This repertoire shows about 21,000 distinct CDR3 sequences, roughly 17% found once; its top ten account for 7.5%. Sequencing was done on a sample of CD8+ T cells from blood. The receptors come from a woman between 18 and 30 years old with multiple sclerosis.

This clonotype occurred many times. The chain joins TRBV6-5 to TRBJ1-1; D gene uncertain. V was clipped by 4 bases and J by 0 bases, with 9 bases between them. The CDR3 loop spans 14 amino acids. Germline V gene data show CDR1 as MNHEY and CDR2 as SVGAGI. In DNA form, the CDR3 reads TGTGCCAGCAGTTCAGGCATACTGAACACTGAAGCTTTCTTT. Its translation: CASSSGILNTEAFF.

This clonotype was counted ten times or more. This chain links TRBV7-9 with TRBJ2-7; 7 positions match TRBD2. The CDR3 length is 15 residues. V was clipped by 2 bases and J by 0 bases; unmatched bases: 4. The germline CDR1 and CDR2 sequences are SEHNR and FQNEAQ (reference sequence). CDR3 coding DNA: TGTGCCAGCAGCTTAACTAGCGTCAGCTCCTACGAGCAGTACTTC. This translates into CASSLTSVSSYEQYF.

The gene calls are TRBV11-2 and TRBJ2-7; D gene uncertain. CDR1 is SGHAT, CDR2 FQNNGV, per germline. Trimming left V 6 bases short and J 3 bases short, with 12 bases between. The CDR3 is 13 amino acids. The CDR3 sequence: CASRLTDFYEQYF. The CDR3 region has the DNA TGTGCCAGCAGGTTAACAGATTTCTACGAGCAGTACTTC.

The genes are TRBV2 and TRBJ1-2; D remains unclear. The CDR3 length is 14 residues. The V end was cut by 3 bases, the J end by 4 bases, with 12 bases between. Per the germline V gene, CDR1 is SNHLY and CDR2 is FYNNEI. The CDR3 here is CASSEWRGLYGYTF. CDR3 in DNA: TGTGCCAGCAGTGAGTGGCGGGGTCTCTATGGCTACACCTTC.

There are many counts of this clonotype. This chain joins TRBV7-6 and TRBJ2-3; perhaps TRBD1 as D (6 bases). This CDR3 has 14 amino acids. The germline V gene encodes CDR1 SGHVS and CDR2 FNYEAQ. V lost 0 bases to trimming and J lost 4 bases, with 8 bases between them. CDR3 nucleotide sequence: TGTGCCAGCAGCTTAGCGGGGGCCCCAGATACGCAGTATTTT. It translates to CASSLAGAPDTQYF.

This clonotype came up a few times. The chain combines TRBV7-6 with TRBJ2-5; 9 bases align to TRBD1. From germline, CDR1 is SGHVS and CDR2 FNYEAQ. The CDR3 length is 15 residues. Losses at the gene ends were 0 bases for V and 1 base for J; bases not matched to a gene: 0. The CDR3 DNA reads TGTGCCAGCAGCTTAGCGGGACAGGGCCAAGAGACCCAGTACTTC. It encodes CASSLAGQGQETQYF.

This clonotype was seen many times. CDR3 nucleotides: TGTGCCAGCTGCAGACTCGAAGAGACCCAGTACTTC. The encoded protein is CASCRLEETQYF. V is TRBV7-9 and J is TRBJ2-5; the D is unclear. V shed 8 bases and J shed 3 bases, with 10 bases lying between them. Per germline, CDR1 SEHNR and CDR2 FQNEAQ (reference sequence). The CDR3 spans 12 residues.

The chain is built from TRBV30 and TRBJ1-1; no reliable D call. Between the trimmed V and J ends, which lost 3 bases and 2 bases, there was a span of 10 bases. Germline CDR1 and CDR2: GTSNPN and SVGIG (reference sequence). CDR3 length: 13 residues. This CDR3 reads CAWSAFDNTEAFF. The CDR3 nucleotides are TGTGCCTGGAGCGCCTTCGACAACACTGAAGCTTTCTTT.

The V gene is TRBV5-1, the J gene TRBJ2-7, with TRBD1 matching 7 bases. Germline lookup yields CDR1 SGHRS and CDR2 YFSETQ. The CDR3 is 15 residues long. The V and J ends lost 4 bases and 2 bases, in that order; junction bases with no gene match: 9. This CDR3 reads CASSLRLGTAYEQYF. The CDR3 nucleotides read TGCGCCAGCAGCCTGAGGTTGGGGACAGCCTACGAGCAGTACTTC.

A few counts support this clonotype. The DNA for the CDR3 is TGCAGTGCTACTCACCCGGGACAGGGGAATGGCTACACCTTC. Amino acid sequence: CSATHPGQGNGYTF. This chain joins TRBV20-1 and TRBJ1-2, with 10 bases that match TRBD1. This CDR3 is built from 14 residues. With 4 bases clipped from V and 6 bases from J, the junction kept 8 bases outside the gene matches. From germline, CDR1 is DFQATT and CDR2 SNEGSKA (reference sequence).

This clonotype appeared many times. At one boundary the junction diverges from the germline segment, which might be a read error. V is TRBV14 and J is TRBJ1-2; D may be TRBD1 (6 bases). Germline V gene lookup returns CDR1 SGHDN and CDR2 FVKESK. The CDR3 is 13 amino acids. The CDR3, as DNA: TGTGCCAGCAGCCAAGATCCTGTTACAGGGAGCCAGTTC. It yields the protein CASSQDPVTGSQF.

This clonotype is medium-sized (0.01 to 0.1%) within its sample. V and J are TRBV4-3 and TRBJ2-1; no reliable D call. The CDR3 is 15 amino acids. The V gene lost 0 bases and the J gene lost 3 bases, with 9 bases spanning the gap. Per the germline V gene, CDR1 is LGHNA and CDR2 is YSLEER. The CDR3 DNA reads TGCGCCAGCAGCCAAGATCCAAGCGACTACAATGAGCAGTTCTTC. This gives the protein CASSQDPSDYNEQFF.

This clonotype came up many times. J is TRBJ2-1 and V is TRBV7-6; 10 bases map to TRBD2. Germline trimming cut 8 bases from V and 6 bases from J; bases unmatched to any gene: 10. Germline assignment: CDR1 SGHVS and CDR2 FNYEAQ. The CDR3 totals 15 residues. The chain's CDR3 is CASGTTSGLGNEQFF. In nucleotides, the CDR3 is TGTGCCAGCGGAACGACTAGCGGGCTAGGCAATGAGCAGTTCTTC.

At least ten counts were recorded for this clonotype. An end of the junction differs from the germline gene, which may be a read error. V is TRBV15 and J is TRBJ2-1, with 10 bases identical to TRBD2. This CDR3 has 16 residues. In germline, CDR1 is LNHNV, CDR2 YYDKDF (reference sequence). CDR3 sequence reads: CATSRSLAGSYNEQFF. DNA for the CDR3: TGTGCCACCAGCAGATCACTAGCGGGATCCTACAATGAGCAATTCTTC.

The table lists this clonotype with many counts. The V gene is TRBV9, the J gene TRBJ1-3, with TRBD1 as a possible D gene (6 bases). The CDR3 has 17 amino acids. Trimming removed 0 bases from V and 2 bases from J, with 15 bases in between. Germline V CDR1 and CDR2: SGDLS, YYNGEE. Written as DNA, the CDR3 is TGTGCCAGCAGCGTAGCCAAACAGGGTGGGCCTGGAAACACCATATATTTT. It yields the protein CASSVAKQGGPGNTIYF.

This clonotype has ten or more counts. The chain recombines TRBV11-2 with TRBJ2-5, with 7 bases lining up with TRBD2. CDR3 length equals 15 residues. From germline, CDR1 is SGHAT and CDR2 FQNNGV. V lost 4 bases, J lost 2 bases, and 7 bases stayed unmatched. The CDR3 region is CASSSPGGFQETQYF. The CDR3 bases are TGTGCCAGCAGCTCGCCGGGGGGTTTTCAAGAGACCCAGTACTTC.